This T cell receptor (beta chain) was observed in a study of T cell responses to AZD1222 COVID-19 vaccine. Profiling relied on immunoSEQ multiplex PCR, and the TCRdb table lists in-frame clones only, not all of them. The table records under 150,000 clones, around 85% of them present only once. CDR1 is MGHDK, CDR2 SYGVNS, per germline. The CDR3 is made up of 13 amino acids. Trimming cost V 4 bases and J 2 bases, with 9 bases left between them. Study results and caveats: White British people made up most donors, females outnumbered males, and clonal diversity was possibly underestimated. The number of AZD1222 recipients seropositive at baseline was only 5 to 7. Sampling that yielded the repertoires occurred only after the peak T cell response. Regions left unmutated in variants are reportedly the target of nearly half of spike-specific TCRs.

In regard to this clone: Its antigen is unidentified.

This clonotype originated in an adult in good health. The sample was peripheral blood, taken on day 0 of AZD1222 vaccination. The J gene is TRBJ2-7, the V gene TRBV25-1; D unclear. The CDR3 DNA reads TGTGCCAGCAGTGGGACCGGCCCCTACGAGCAGTACTTC. Protein sequence: CASSGTGPYEQYF.